This T cell receptor beta chain was obtained from a study of cytomegalovirus exposure and HLA in healthy donors. About the study: In a later analysis, it was reported that the roughly 120 validation repertoires had been produced on the same platform as the roughly 610 repertoires belonging to the first cohort. Study observations and caveats: There were some public TCRs occurring in many donors, but most TCR sequences were rare. According to a subsequent analysis, TCR clusters identified in the first cohort showed a tendency to co-occur across the approximately 110 validation repertoires. In vitro confirmation showed a few CMV-associated chains to be CMV antigen specific.

Regarding this clone: The antigen remains unidentified.

CDR1 is SQVTM, CDR2 ANQGSEA, per germline. V gave up 7 bases and J gave up 1 base; unmatched junction bases: 8. CDR3 length equals 14 residues. Some clones are missing from TCRdb's copy, which holds only in-frame ones; the method was immunoSEQ multiplex PCR. Seen here are approximately 160,000 clones, 70% to 90% observed once, and the top ten hold about 3.1%. The rearrangement links TRBV29-1 to TRBJ1-1; 8 nucleotides line up with TRBD1. This receptor was identified in a woman between 18 and 29 years old in good health and CMV-seropositive. The sequenced sample consisted of PBMCs. The DNA for the CDR3 is TGCAGCGCCCTGACAGGGGCGACGAACACTGAAGCTTTCTTT. This translates into CSALTGATNTEAFF.